This T cell receptor (beta chain) was identified during a study of blood T cell repertoires in COVID-19. Across the study: T cells, B-cell-depleted T cells, or PBMCs supplied cDNA or gDNA.

Membership in each cohort depended on participant-reported clinical history. CDR3 length: 13 amino acids. V was pared by 5 bases and J by 1 base, with 8 bases between. Germline assignment: CDR1 SGHRS and CDR2 YFSETQ. Sequenced by immunoSEQ multiplex PCR; TCRdb stores in-frame clones only, minus some. Altogether 200,000 to 250,000 clones are present, around 81% being singletons, with the ten largest covering around 10%. The TCR sequence derives from a woman aged 50 to 60 with acute COVID-19. The sequencing sample was made of PBMCs or T cells enriched from blood (not recorded which). The J gene is TRBJ2-3, the V gene TRBV5-1, with D possibly TRBD1 on 5 matching bases. CDR3 DNA sequence: TGCGCCAGCAGTCAGGGCGGCACAGATACGCAGTATTTT. Encoded protein: CASSQGGTDTQYF.